The rows below give T cell receptor beta chains drawn from one sample of a study of patients and donors after allogeneic stem cell transplantation. TCRdb fed the RT-PCR reads into MiXCR, producing one record per CDR3 protein. Of about a million distinct CDR3 sequences listed, about 20% were seen once; the top ten hold 6%. Input material: blood, either unsorted or a sorted T cell fraction (not recorded which). The receptors shown here come from a human donor who was either an allogeneic HSCT recipient or a stem cell or donor lymphocyte infusion donor (not recorded which). It is not recorded whose cells these are; they may come from a transplant donor. The CDR3 runs from the conserved cysteine through the conserved F or W. The order of the fields is clone size, J gene, V gene, CDR3 length, D gene, CDR3 DNA, CDR3 protein. A D gene is named only where the DNA matches it firmly. Expanded clones are given a class, and other clones once, few, many or no size at all.

size: NA; J: TRBJ1-2; V: TRBV20-1; length: 13; D: TRBD1; DNA: TGCAGTGCTGGGGGACAGGGAGATTATGGCTACACCTTC; CDR3: CSAGGQGDYGYTF
size: NA; J: TRBJ2-3; V: TRBV5-8; length: 16; D: NA; DNA: TGTGCCAGCAATCCCTGGACCAGGTGGGGGACAGATACGCAGTATTTT; CDR3: CASNPWTRWGTDTQYF
size: NA; J: TRBJ2-1; V: TRBV5-1; length: 13; D: NA; DNA: TGCGCCAGCAGCTTGTATATACGGGTCGAGCAGTTCTTC; CDR3: CASSLYIRVEQFF
size: few; J: TRBJ2-1; V: TRBV11-2; length: 18; D: TRBD1; DNA: TGTGCCAGCAGCCTCAGGCATAGCAGTGTGGGGACAGGGGATGAGCAGTTCTTC; CDR3: CASSLRHSSVGTGDEQFF
size: many; J: TRBJ1-2; V: TRBV12-3/TRBV12-4; length: 14; D: TRBD1; DNA: TGTGCCAGCAGCGGGGGACAGTCTAACTATGGCTACACCTTC; CDR3: CASSGGQSNYGYTF
size: many; J: TRBJ2-1; V: TRBV12-3/TRBV12-4; length: 13; D: NA; DNA: TGTGCCAGCAGTTTCGGGTTCGGCTTTTATTCGTTCTTC; CDR3: CASSFGFGFYSFF
size: NA; J: TRBJ2-5; V: TRBV24-1; length: 16; D: TRBD2; DNA: TGTGCCACCAGTGATGTGGGACTAGCGGGGAGAGAGACCCAGTACTTC; CDR3: CATSDVGLAGRETQYF
size: NA; J: TRBJ2-7; V: TRBV12-3/TRBV12-4; length: 14; D: NA; DNA: TGTGCCAGCAGAAGTGGGTCGGGTTCCTACGAGCAGTACTTC; CDR3: CASRSGSGSYEQYF
size: few; J: TRBJ2-7; V: TRBV20-1; length: 11; D: NA; DNA: TGCAGTGGGGTCAGTACGGGGGAGCAGTACTTC; CDR3: CSGVSTGEQYF
size: many; J: TRBJ2-3; V: TRBV12-3/TRBV12-4; length: 16; D: NA; DNA: TGTGCCAGCAGTTTAATGAGACAACCTAACACAGATACGCAGTATTTT; CDR3: CASSLMRQPNTDTQYF
size: few; J: TRBJ2-7; V: TRBV10-3; length: 12; D: NA; DNA: TGTGCCATCAGTGACTTTCGGGACGAGCAGTACTTC; CDR3: CAISDFRDEQYF
size: NA; J: TRBJ2-3; V: TRBV5-6; length: 17; D: TRBD2; DNA: TGTGCCAGCAGCTTGTGGCTAGCGGGGCTGATGACAGATACGCAGTATTTT; CDR3: CASSLWLAGLMTDTQYF
size: NA; J: TRBJ2-2; V: TRBV27; length: 15; D: NA; DNA: TGTGCCAGCAGTGTGGTGAGCTCGGGCACCGGGGAGCTGTTTTTT; CDR3: CASSVVSSGTGELFF
size: few; J: TRBJ2-1; V: TRBV29-1; length: 16; D: TRBD1; DNA: TGCAGCGCTTACGCTTCAGGGGGAACTTCCTACAATGAGCAGTTCTTC; CDR3: CSAYASGGTSYNEQFF
size: few; J: TRBJ1-5; V: TRBV5-1; length: 13; D: TRBD1; DNA: TGCGCCAGCAGCCCCGGGACAGGAGAGTCCCAGCATTTT; CDR3: CASSPGTGESQHF
size: many; J: TRBJ1-2; V: TRBV20-1; length: 14; D: TRBD1; DNA: TGCAGTGCTAGGGTTCCGGGACAGGACTATGGCTACACCTTC; CDR3: CSARVPGQDYGYTF
size: NA; J: TRBJ1-5; V: TRBV5-5; length: 13; D: NA; DNA: TGTGCCAGCCAAGGGGCTGGCAATCAGCCCCAGCATTTT; CDR3: CASQGAGNQPQHF
size: many; J: TRBJ1-2; V: TRBV12-3/TRBV12-4; length: 14; D: TRBD1; DNA: TGTGCCAGCACCTGGGCAGGGGGCAATGGTGGCTACACCTTC; CDR3: CASTWAGGNGGYTF
size: NA; J: TRBJ2-7; V: TRBV28; length: 14; D: NA; DNA: TGTGCCAGCAGCCCCCCCCTAGGTGCCTACGAGCAGTACTTC; CDR3: CASSPPLGAYEQYF
size: NA; J: TRBJ1-5; V: TRBV3-1; length: 13; D: NA; DNA: TGTGCCAGCAGCCAAGGAGTTGAGGGGACCCAGCATTTT; CDR3: CASSQGVEGTQHF
size: many; J: TRBJ2-5; V: TRBV12-3/TRBV12-4; length: 13; D: NA; DNA: TGTGCCAGCAGCCCCGGGCTTCGGGAGACCCAGTACTTC; CDR3: CASSPGLRETQYF
size: few; J: TRBJ1-1; V: TRBV20-1; length: 12; D: NA; DNA: TGCAGTGCCGTACAGGGTCTTCCTGAAGCTTTCTTT; CDR3: CSAVQGLPEAFF
size: few; J: TRBJ2-7; V: TRBV19; length: 14; D: NA; DNA: TGTGCCAGTACTACCTCGGGGATCCCCTACGAGCAGTACTTC; CDR3: CASTTSGIPYEQYF
size: NA; J: TRBJ2-1; V: TRBV4-3; length: 16; D: TRBD2; DNA: TGCGCCAGCAGCCAAAAGTGGGGTCCAGCGGGGGGTGAGCAGTTCTTC; CDR3: CASSQKWGPAGGEQFF
size: NA; J: TRBJ2-2; V: TRBV19; length: 13; D: NA; DNA: TGTGCCAGTAATCGAGGGTACACCGGGGAGCTGTTTTTT; CDR3: CASNRGYTGELFF
size: NA; J: TRBJ2-1; V: TRBV24-1; length: 14; D: NA; DNA: TGTGCCACCAGTGACCGGGGTGTAGGCAATGAGCAGTTCTTC; CDR3: CATSDRGVGNEQFF
size: NA; J: TRBJ1-1; V: TRBV30; length: 13; D: NA; DNA: TGTGCCTGGAGTGTACGGGGGAACACTGAAGCTTTCTTT; CDR3: CAWSVRGNTEAFF
size: few; J: TRBJ2-1; V: TRBV12-3/TRBV12-4; length: 14; D: NA; DNA: TGTGCCAGCAGCTCAGGACTCGAGTACAATGAGCAGTTCTTC; CDR3: CASSSGLEYNEQFF
size: NA; J: TRBJ2-4; V: TRBV28; length: 16; D: NA; DNA: TGTGCCAGCAGTCCCAGGAAGGGAAAAGCCAAAAACATTCAGTACTTC; CDR3: CASSPRKGKAKNIQYF
size: few; J: TRBJ1-6; V: TRBV5-1; length: 14; D: NA; DNA: TGCGCCAGCAGCTTAATCCAGGGAGGATCACCCCTCCACTTT; CDR3: CASSLIQGGSPLHF
size: NA; J: TRBJ1-6; V: TRBV28; length: 15; D: NA; DNA: TGTGCCAGCAGTTTCGGGGGGCTACGTAATTCACCCCTCCACTTT; CDR3: CASSFGGLRNSPLHF
size: NA; J: TRBJ2-7; V: TRBV12-3/TRBV12-4; length: 12; D: NA; DNA: TGTGCCAGCAGTCCAGCAGGCTACGAGCAGTACTTC; CDR3: CASSPAGYEQYF
size: NA; J: TRBJ2-2; V: TRBV20-1; length: 15; D: TRBD2; DNA: TGCAGTGCAAGAGGGCTAGCGGGTCTCACCGGGGAGCTGTTTTTT; CDR3: CSARGLAGLTGELFF
size: few; J: TRBJ2-7; V: TRBV11-2; length: 16; D: NA; DNA: TGTGCCAGCAGCTTAGATATAGCACGAAAGTACTACGAGCAGTACTTC; CDR3: CASSLDIARKYYEQYF
size: many; J: TRBJ2-2; V: TRBV27; length: 12; D: NA; DNA: TGTGCCAGCAGTTTAGTATCCGGGGAGCTGTTTTTT; CDR3: CASSLVSGELFF
size: many; J: TRBJ2-1; V: TRBV12-3/TRBV12-4; length: 13; D: TRBD1; DNA: TGTGCCAGCAACCTGGGGACAGGTCAAAAGCAGTTCTTC; CDR3: CASNLGTGQKQFF
size: NA; J: TRBJ2-1; V: TRBV9; length: 16; D: TRBD2; DNA: TGTGCCAGCAGCGTATCGGGACTAGCGGGAGGGACGGAGCAGTTCTTC; CDR3: CASSVSGLAGGTEQFF